Each of the 2 T cell receptor beta chains below was sequenced from the same sample in a study of shared T cell receptors in the human thymus. This table comes from immunoSEQ multiplex PCR, and its TCRdb copy is limited to in-frame clones, with some not included. The top ten hold around 0.0099% of the sample, which has about 660,000 clones, around 89% seen once. This sample was shared with a second study, whose subject was human thymus T cells.

Source material: thymocytes. These TCRs come from a boy under two years old with a congenital heart defect.

The V and J genes are TRBV6-1 and TRBJ1-6; 9 nucleotides align to TRBD1. CDR3 length: 17 amino acids. V shed 2 bases, J shed 1 base, and the junction held 3 bases outside the gene matches. Germline assignment: CDR1 MNHNS and CDR2 SASEGT. The DNA of the CDR3 is TGTGCCAGCAGTGAACGGGACAGGGAATCCTATAATTCACCCCTCCACTTT. Its protein product is CASSERDRESYNSPLHF.

This clone was found once. The J gene is TRBJ2-1, the V gene TRBV7-2; TRBD2 matches 7 bases. The CDR3 loop spans 16 amino acids. The V gene's germline CDR1 is SGHTA and CDR2 FQGNSA. Trimming cost V 5 bases and J 5 bases; bases outside gene matches: 12. This CDR3 is CASSPPQTSLNNEQFF. CDR3 DNA sequence: TGTGCCAGCAGCCCCCCCCAGACTAGCCTTAACAATGAGCAGTTCTTC.